This TCR beta chain was retrieved from a study of T cells in Graves' hyperthyroidism and ophthalmopathy. Study overall: Before any treatment, at initial diagnosis, peripheral blood was collected. Whole-study findings and limits: Ophthalmopathy was told apart from stable hyperthyroidism by a 13 V-J model.

TCR beta CDR3 regions were amplified from RNA. The primer set for the first-round RT-PCR of the TCR CDR3 was HTBI. In TCRdb, the multiplex PCR reads were re-called with MiXCR into one record per CDR3 protein. Of hundreds of thousands of distinct CDR3 sequences listed, about 14% were seen once; the top ten hold more than 4.5%. This blood was taken when hyperthyroidism was first diagnosed, before any ophthalmopathy symptoms existed. For this clonotype: No antigen is known for it.

J was trimmed by 5 bases and V by 3 bases; bases with no gene match: 3. The CDR3 contains 15 residues. CDR1 is SGHTA and CDR2 is FQGTGA in the germline V gene. Sequencing input: blood. The receptor was isolated from a woman aged 25 to 39 with Graves' hyperthyroidism that later progressed to Graves' ophthalmopathy. This chain uses TRBV7-3 with TRBJ2-1, with TRBD1 matching 11 bases. As DNA, the CDR3 is TGTGCCAGCAGCTTCAGGACAGGGGGCAACAATGAGCAGTTCTTC. It yields the protein CASSFRTGGNNEQFF.